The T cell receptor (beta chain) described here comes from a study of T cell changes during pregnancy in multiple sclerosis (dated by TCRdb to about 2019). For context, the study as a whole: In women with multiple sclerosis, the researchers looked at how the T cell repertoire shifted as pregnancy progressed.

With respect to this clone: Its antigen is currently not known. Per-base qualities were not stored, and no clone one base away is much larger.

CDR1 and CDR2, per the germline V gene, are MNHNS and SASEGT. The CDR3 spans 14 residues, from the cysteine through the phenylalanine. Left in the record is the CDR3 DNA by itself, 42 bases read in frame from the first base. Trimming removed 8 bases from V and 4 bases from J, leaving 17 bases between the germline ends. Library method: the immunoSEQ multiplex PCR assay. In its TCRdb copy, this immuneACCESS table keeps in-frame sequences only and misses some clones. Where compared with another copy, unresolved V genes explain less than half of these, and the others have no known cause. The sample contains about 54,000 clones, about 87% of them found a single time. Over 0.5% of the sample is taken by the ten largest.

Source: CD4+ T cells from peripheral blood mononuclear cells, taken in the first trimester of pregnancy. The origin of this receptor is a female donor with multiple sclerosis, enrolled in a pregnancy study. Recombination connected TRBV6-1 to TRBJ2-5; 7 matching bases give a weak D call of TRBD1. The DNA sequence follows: TGTGCCAGCGACCCAGGGGGAGCGGGAGAGACCCAGTACTTC. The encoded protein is CASDPGGAGETQYF.